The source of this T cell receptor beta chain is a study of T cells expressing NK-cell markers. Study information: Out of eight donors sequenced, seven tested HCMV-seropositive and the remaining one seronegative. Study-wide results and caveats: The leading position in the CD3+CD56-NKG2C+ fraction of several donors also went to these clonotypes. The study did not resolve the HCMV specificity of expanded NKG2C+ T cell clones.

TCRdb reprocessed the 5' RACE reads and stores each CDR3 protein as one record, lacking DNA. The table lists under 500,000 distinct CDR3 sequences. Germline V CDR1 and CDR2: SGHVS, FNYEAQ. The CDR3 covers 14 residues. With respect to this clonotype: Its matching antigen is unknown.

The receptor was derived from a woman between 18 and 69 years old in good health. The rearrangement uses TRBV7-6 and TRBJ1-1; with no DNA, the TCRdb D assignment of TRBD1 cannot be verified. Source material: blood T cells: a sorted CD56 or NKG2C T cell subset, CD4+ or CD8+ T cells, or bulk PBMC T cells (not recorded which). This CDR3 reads CASSPTRVGTEAFF. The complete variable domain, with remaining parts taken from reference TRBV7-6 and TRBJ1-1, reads GAGVSQSPRYKVTKRGQDVALRCDPISGHVSLYWYRQALGQGPEFLTYFNYEAQQDKSGLPNDRFSAERPEGSISTLTIQRTEQRDSAMYRCASSPTRVGTEAFFGQGTRLTVV.